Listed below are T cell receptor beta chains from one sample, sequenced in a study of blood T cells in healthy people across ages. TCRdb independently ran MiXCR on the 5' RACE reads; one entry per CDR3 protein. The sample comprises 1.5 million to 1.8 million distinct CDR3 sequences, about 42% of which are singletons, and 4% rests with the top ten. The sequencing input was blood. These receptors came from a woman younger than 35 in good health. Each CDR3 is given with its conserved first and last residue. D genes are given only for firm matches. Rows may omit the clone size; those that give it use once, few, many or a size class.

DNA: TGTGCCAGCAGTTATCCTGACTATGGCTACACCTTC; CDR3: CASSYPDYGYTF; size: many; V: TRBV6-2/TRBV6-3; length: 12; D: -; J: TRBJ1-2
DNA: TGTGCCACCAGTGACCCTACAGGGGTTAGAGGCTACACCTTC; CDR3: CATSDPTGVRGYTF; size: -; V: TRBV24-1; length: 14; D: TRBD1; J: TRBJ1-2
DNA: TGTGCCAGCAGACAACAGGGACTGGACACCGGGGAGCTGTTTTTT; CDR3: CASRQQGLDTGELFF; size: -; V: TRBV6-6; length: 15; D: -; J: TRBJ2-2
DNA: TGCGCCAGCAGCCCCTATCTGGATGAGCAGTACTTC; CDR3: CASSPYLDEQYF; size: few; V: TRBV5-1; length: 12; D: -; J: TRBJ2-5
DNA: TGTGCCAGCACTTTAGGTGGGGCAGGGCGAGGCTACGAGCAGTACTTC; CDR3: CASTLGGAGRGYEQYF; size: -; V: TRBV7-2; length: 16; D: -; J: TRBJ2-7
DNA: TGTGCCAGCAGTTCTCTCGGGACAGGAGGTGAAAAACTGTTTTTT; CDR3: CASSSLGTGGEKLFF; size: -; V: TRBV12-3/TRBV12-4; length: 15; D: TRBD1; J: TRBJ1-4
DNA: TGTGCCCCCCGGGTTTTTCATCAGCCCCAGCATTTT; CDR3: CAPRVFHQPQHF; size: few; V: TRBV12-3/TRBV12-4; length: 12; D: -; J: TRBJ1-5
DNA: TGTGCCAGCATCGTGGGGTTGAACACTGAAGCTTTCTTT; CDR3: CASIVGLNTEAFF; size: few; V: TRBV6-1; length: 13; D: -; J: TRBJ1-1
DNA: TGCAGCGGTCAGAGAGTTAGCGGGAGTAGTTCCTACAATGAGCAGTACTTC; CDR3: CSGQRVSGSSSYNEQYF; size: -; V: TRBV29-1; length: 17; D: TRBD2; J: TRBJ2-7
DNA: TGTGCCAGCAGTTCCCACCCGACAGGTACGAACACTGAAGCTTTCTTT; CDR3: CASSSHPTGTNTEAFF; size: -; V: TRBV12-3/TRBV12-4; length: 16; D: -; J: TRBJ1-1
DNA: TGCAGTGCTAGCGGGCAGGGCCCTGAAGCTTTCTTT; CDR3: CSASGQGPEAFF; size: -; V: TRBV20-1; length: 12; D: -; J: TRBJ1-1
DNA: TGTGCCAGCAGGGGGAAGGGCACCCACACTGAAGCTTTCTTT; CDR3: CASRGKGTHTEAFF; size: few; V: TRBV7-6; length: 14; D: -; J: TRBJ1-1
DNA: TGTGCCAGCAGCCAAGTCGGGAGTGTCTACGAGCAGTACTTC; CDR3: CASSQVGSVYEQYF; size: few; V: TRBV4-2; length: 14; D: -; J: TRBJ2-7
DNA: TGTGCCAGCAGCTCCCTCAGTGGGGCCAATTCACCCCTCCACTTT; CDR3: CASSSLSGANSPLHF; size: -; V: TRBV7-9; length: 15; D: -; J: TRBJ1-6
DNA: TGTGCCAGCCCCCCGGGGCTCCTAGGGAATGAGCAGTTCTTC; CDR3: CASPPGLLGNEQFF; size: -; V: TRBV6-2/TRBV6-3; length: 14; D: -; J: TRBJ2-1
DNA: TGTGCCAGCTCACCAGTTGGACACAGCAATCAGCCCCAGCATTTT; CDR3: CASSPVGHSNQPQHF; size: once; V: TRBV18; length: 15; D: -; J: TRBJ1-5
DNA: TGCAGCGTTGAGCGGCGGGGGCCCACTCAAGAGACCCAGTACTTC; CDR3: CSVERRGPTQETQYF; size: -; V: TRBV29-1; length: 15; D: -; J: TRBJ2-5
DNA: TGTGCCAGCAGAACAGGGTATTCTGGGGCCAACGTCCTGACTTTC; CDR3: CASRTGYSGANVLTF; size: -; V: TRBV28; length: 15; D: -; J: TRBJ2-6
DNA: TGTGCCAGCAGCTTAGCTGGGTTGGGACTAAGCACAGATACGCAGTATTTT; CDR3: CASSLAGLGLSTDTQYF; size: -; V: TRBV7-2; length: 17; D: TRBD2; J: TRBJ2-3
DNA: TGTACCAGCAGCGTAGGAGGTGGAGGGCTAGGCTACACCTTC; CDR3: CTSSVGGGGLGYTF; size: -; V: TRBV9; length: 14; D: -; J: TRBJ1-2
DNA: TGCGCCAGCAGCTTGGGACGCGAATACTATGGCTACACCTTC; CDR3: CASSLGREYYGYTF; size: once; V: TRBV5-1; length: 14; D: -; J: TRBJ1-2
DNA: TGCAGTGCTGGGGGACAGGGGGCGCTTATGAACACTGAAGCTTTCTTT; CDR3: CSAGGQGALMNTEAFF; size: -; V: TRBV20-1; length: 16; D: TRBD1; J: TRBJ1-1
DNA: TGTGCCAGCAGAGGAGGACTAGCGGGGGCCTACGAGCAGTACTTC; CDR3: CASRGGLAGAYEQYF; size: -; V: TRBV27; length: 15; D: TRBD2; J: TRBJ2-7
DNA: TGTGCCAGCAGCGTAGCTCTGGTGGGTTACAATGAGCAGTTCTTC; CDR3: CASSVALVGYNEQFF; size: few; V: TRBV9; length: 15; D: -; J: TRBJ2-1
DNA: TGTGCCAGCAGCTTATCCCAGGTTCTATTAGGTTCACCCCTCCACTTT; CDR3: CASSLSQVLLGSPLHF; size: -; V: TRBV7-9; length: 16; D: -; J: TRBJ1-6
DNA: TGTGCCAGCAGGACGGGAACTAGCACAGATACGCAGTATTTT; CDR3: CASRTGTSTDTQYF; size: few; V: TRBV7-2; length: 14; D: -; J: TRBJ2-3
DNA: TGCAGTACTAGTCGGGGAAATGAAGCTTTCTTT; CDR3: CSTSRGNEAFF; size: -; V: TRBV20-1; length: 11; D: -; J: TRBJ1-1
DNA: TGTGCCAGCAGTTATCAAGCACGGGAGACCCAGTACTTC; CDR3: CASSYQARETQYF; size: -; V: TRBV6-5; length: 13; D: -; J: TRBJ2-5
DNA: TGTGCCAGCAGTTACTGGGGACTAGCGGGAGATTCCTACAATGAGCAGTTCTTC; CDR3: CASSYWGLAGDSYNEQFF; size: few; V: TRBV6-2/TRBV6-3; length: 18; D: TRBD2; J: TRBJ2-1
DNA: TGCAGTGCTAGTAAGCGGGGGGGCCGCGAGCAGTACTTC; CDR3: CSASKRGGREQYF; size: few; V: TRBV20-1; length: 13; D: TRBD2; J: TRBJ2-7
DNA: TGCGCCAGCAGCCAAGATTCAGTTTCACCCCTCCACTTT; CDR3: CASSQDSVSPLHF; size: few; V: TRBV4-1; length: 13; D: -; J: TRBJ1-6
DNA: TGCAGCGTTAGACCTGAGGACTATGGCTACACCTTC; CDR3: CSVRPEDYGYTF; size: many; V: TRBV29-1; length: 12; D: -; J: TRBJ1-2
DNA: TGTGCCAGCAGCTTTGACCAGGGAAGTGACACTGAAGCTTTCTTT; CDR3: CASSFDQGSDTEAFF; size: few; V: TRBV7-9; length: 15; D: -; J: TRBJ1-1
DNA: TGTGCCAGCAGCTTTGGGGTTAACTATGGCTACACCTTC; CDR3: CASSFGVNYGYTF; size: many; V: TRBV7-2; length: 13; D: -; J: TRBJ1-2
DNA: TGTGCCAGCAGCCCTAATGTGGGAGGGGAGCTGTTTTTT; CDR3: CASSPNVGGELFF; size: -; V: TRBV6-6; length: 13; D: -; J: TRBJ2-2
DNA: TGTGCCAGCAGTTACGGGCGGGTCCCGAGGACCGGGGAGCTGTTTTTT; CDR3: CASSYGRVPRTGELFF; size: -; V: TRBV6-6; length: 16; D: -; J: TRBJ2-2
DNA: TGCAGTGCTAGAGATATGACTAGGCGAGAAAACAATGAGCAGTTCTTC; CDR3: CSARDMTRRENNEQFF; size: -; V: TRBV20-1; length: 16; D: -; J: TRBJ2-1
DNA: TGCAGTGCTATGACAGGCACTAATGAAAAACTGTTTTTT; CDR3: CSAMTGTNEKLFF; size: few; V: TRBV20-1; length: 13; D: -; J: TRBJ1-4
DNA: TGTGCCAGCAGTTTAAAGGGACCCCAAGCCACGCAGTATTTT; CDR3: CASSLKGPQATQYF; size: once; V: TRBV12-3/TRBV12-4; length: 14; D: -; J: TRBJ2-3
DNA: TGTGCCAGTAACTCGATACAGGGATCTAACTATGGCTACACCTTC; CDR3: CASNSIQGSNYGYTF; size: -; V: TRBV19; length: 15; D: -; J: TRBJ1-2